Only a few counts were recorded for the clone carrying this T cell receptor (beta chain). This sample stems from a study of blood T cells in healthy people across ages. V was trimmed by 1 base and J by 4 bases, leaving 8 bases between them. The CDR3 is 14 amino acids. CDR1 and CDR2 from the germline V gene are SGHTA and FQGNSA. The authors ran a second PCR of about 7 to 11 cycles using a sample-barcoded 5' primer and a J-beta primer mix. TCRdb itself ran the 5' RACE reads through MiXCR, one entry per CDR3 protein. The sample has 540,000 or so distinct CDR3 sequences, roughly 48% seen once; the top ten hold approximately 23%.

Sequencing used blood. The gene calls are TRBV7-2 and TRBJ2-1; D gene uncertain. This clonotype originated in an older man in good health. The CDR3 DNA sequence: TGTGCCAGCAGCTTAGATCCCCTGTACAATGAGCAGTTCTTC. Its protein is CASSLDPLYNEQFF.